This TCR beta chain was observed in a study of blood T cell repertoires in COVID-19. Germline trimming cut 4 bases from V and 7 bases from J; bases unmatched to any gene: 13. Germline CDR1 is SGHAT and CDR2 is FQNNGV. This CDR3 is 16 amino acids long. Using immunoSEQ multiplex PCR, the repertoire was profiled, and TCRdb retains in-frame clones only, with some absent. This sample has roughly 280,000 clones; about 90% occur once, and the top ten carry 1.9%. The receptor was derived from a woman aged 60-75 years who had recovered from COVID-19. V usage is TRBV11-2 and J usage is TRBJ2-1; 7 bases line up with TRBD2. What was sequenced was PBMCs or T cells enriched from blood (not recorded which). This CDR3 reads CASSSSGGAGINEQFF. The CDR3 DNA is TGTGCCAGCAGCTCCTCCGGAGGAGCGGGAATTAATGAGCAGTTCTTC.